What follows are 20 T cell receptor beta chains derived from one specimen sequenced in a study of shared clonotypes between healthy human individuals. Method: immunoSEQ multiplex PCR; TCRdb's copy keeps in-frame clones and lacks some. The sample lists around 690,000 clones; 90% were seen once. Sample: memory CD8+ T cells from PBMCs. Documented subset: CD45RO+ cells pooled with CCR7-negative TemRA cells. These receptor sequences come from a man aged 18 to 29 in good health. Some clones in this sample may be carry-over from other donors' samples.

The chain employs TRBV9 and TRBJ2-7; possible D gene TRBD2, 7 bases. Germline lookup yields CDR1 SGDLS and CDR2 YYNGEE. The CDR3 covers 17 residues. V was cut by 4 bases and J by 5 bases, with 25 bases left in between. In nucleotides, the CDR3 is TGTGCCAGCAGCCCGCGAGGGGGAGCGGGAAGGGGTGACGAGCAGTACTTC. As protein: CASSPRGGAGRGDEQYF.

This chain uses TRBV28 with TRBJ1-2; weak D call: TRBD1 (5 bases). The length of the CDR3 is 16 residues. Germline lookup yields CDR1 MDHEN and CDR2 SYDVKM. Trimming left V 3 bases short and J 4 bases short, with 18 bases between. CDR3 sequence: CASSLLSVTTVYGYTF. The CDR3 coding sequence is TGTGCCAGCAGTTTGCTTTCAGTAACGACAGTCTATGGCTACACCTTC.

The chain uses TRBV5-6 and TRBJ1-2; D gene ambiguous. The ends were cut back, 0 bases at V and 4 bases at J, with 10 bases in the middle. This CDR3 contains 14 residues. From germline, CDR1 is SGHDT and CDR2 YYEEEE. This CDR3 reads CASSLGSGVYGYTF. CDR3 DNA: TGTGCCAGCAGCTTGGGGTCCGGGGTCTATGGCTACACCTTC.

The CDR3 loop is CASSFGQGHTYEQYF. CDR3 DNA sequence: TGTGCCAGCAGTTTCGGACAGGGTCATACCTACGAGCAGTACTTC. The J gene is TRBJ2-7, the V gene TRBV6-6, with TRBD1 matching over 8 bases. V dropped 4 bases and J dropped 2; count of bases not matched to a gene: 7. Germline CDR1 is MNHNY and CDR2 is SVGAGI (reference sequence). This CDR3 spans 15 amino acids.

V gene TRBV6-1 combines with J gene TRBJ2-5; D gene ambiguous. V lost 3 bases, J lost 3 bases, and 17 bases lay in between. The CDR3 totals 16 residues. The germline gives CDR1 MNHNS, CDR2 SASEGT. The CDR3 DNA sequence: TGTGCCAGCAGTGAGTGGGCGTCCCGGCTCGAAGAGACCCAGTACTTC. Translated: CASSEWASRLEETQYF.

The chain links TRBV11-2 to TRBJ1-2, with a tentative D call TRBD1 (6 bases). Germline lookup yields CDR1 SGHAT and CDR2 FQNNGV. Between the trimmed V and J ends, which lost 5 bases and 2 bases, there was a span of 15 bases. CDR3 length equals 15 residues. CDR3 region: CASSPGGGPNYGYTF. CDR3 nucleotides: TGTGCCAGCAGCCCAGGTGGGGGGCCAAACTATGGCTACACCTTC.

The chain is built from TRBV16 and TRBJ2-7; 7 nucleotides match TRBD1. The CDR3 covers 15 residues. Germline V gene sequence: CDR1 KGHSY, CDR2 FQNENV. With V trimmed by 1 base and J by 1 base, 4 bases remained unmatched. The DNA for the CDR3 is TGTGCCAGCAGCCAATATCGGGACAGTTCCTACGAGCAGTACTTC. This encodes CASSQYRDSSYEQYF.

The chain combines TRBV9 with TRBJ2-1; TRBD2 matches 8 bases. This CDR3 is 17 amino acids long. Unmatched junction bases numbered 13, after V lost 0 bases and J lost 8 bases. In germline, CDR1 is SGDLS, CDR2 YYNGEE. The CDR3 DNA is TGTGCCAGCAGCGTAGCTAAGCGGGAGATTAGATTGGATGAGCAGTTCTTC. This codes for CASSVAKREIRLDEQFF.

Here the CDR3 DNA reads TGCGCCAGCAGCCAAGATCTCGATGCGAGTGGTAGGAATGAGCAGTTCTTC. Its protein is CASSQDLDASGRNEQFF. The rearrangement uses TRBV4-3 and TRBJ2-1; no firm D call. CDR3 size: 17 residues. The V end was cut by 0 bases, the J end by 7 bases, with 19 bases between. Germline CDR1 LGHNA, CDR2 YSLEER.

The chain couples TRBV7-9 to TRBJ2-7; 7 nucleotides match TRBD1. The CDR3 has 15 residues. J was trimmed by 7 bases and V by 4 bases; bases with no gene match: 13. Per germline, CDR1 SEHNR and CDR2 FQNEAQ (reference sequence). The CDR3 region has the DNA TGTGCCAGCAGCTCCCCCCCGACAGGGCTTTTGGAGCAGTACTTC. Protein product: CASSSPPTGLLEQYF.

This chain joins TRBV4-1 and TRBJ2-2; 8 bases line up with TRBD1. Germline V gene data show CDR1 as MGHRA and CDR2 as YSYEKL. V lost 0 bases to trimming and J lost 7 bases; unmatched junction nucleotides: 10. The CDR3 extends over 17 amino acids. This CDR3 reads CASSQEGTGLWGGELFF. Written as DNA, the CDR3 is TGCGCCAGCAGCCAAGAGGGGACAGGCCTCTGGGGCGGGGAGCTGTTTTTT.

The chain employs TRBV7-8 and TRBJ2-1, with 11 bases matching TRBD1. V shed 4 bases, J shed 6 bases, and the junction held 14 bases outside the gene matches. Germline V lookup: CDR1 SGHVS, CDR2 FQNEAQ. The CDR3 sequence is 18 residues long. The CDR3 coding sequence is TGTGCCAGCAGCTCTACCAGGACAGGGGGCAATCTATTCAATGAGCAGTTCTTC. Amino acid sequence: CASSSTRTGGNLFNEQFF.

The table lists this clone with a count of one. The chain has TRBV5-1 and TRBJ1-2, with TRBD1 identical over 7 bases. Trimming cost V 3 bases and J 6 bases; bases outside gene matches: 17. This CDR3 contains 17 residues. Germline CDR1 is SGHRS and CDR2 is YFSETQ. CDR3 nucleotide sequence: TGCGCCAGCAGCTCAGAGAAGACAGGGTATTTCTGGGATGGCTACACCTTC. Amino acid sequence: CASSSEKTGYFWDGYTF.

The genes are TRBV27 and TRBJ2-1; D gene unclear. The CDR3 runs to 14 residues. Between the trimmed V and J ends, which lost 3 bases and 8 bases, there was a span of 14 bases. Germline V lookup: CDR1 MNHEY, CDR2 SMNVEV (reference sequence). The CDR3 region is CASSFLYPTDEQFF. As DNA, the CDR3 is TGTGCCAGCAGTTTCCTATACCCTACCGATGAGCAGTTCTTC.

The gene calls are TRBV29-1 and TRBJ2-7; D is ambiguous. Looked up from germline, CDR1 is SQVTM and CDR2 is ANQGSEA. V gave up 5 bases and J gave up 2 bases, with 4 bases separating them. There are 10 residues in the CDR3. The CDR3 protein is CSVKAYEQYF. CDR3 bases: TGCAGCGTTAAGGCCTACGAGCAGTACTTC.

This rearrangement joins TRBV4-1 to TRBJ2-2; D possibly corresponds to TRBD2 (7 bases). Germline V gene sequence: CDR1 MGHRA, CDR2 YSYEKL. V dropped 1 base and J dropped 3 bases, with 12 bases sitting between them. The length of the CDR3 is 16 residues. CDR3 amino acids: CASSQAGGGDTGELFF. The CDR3 DNA reads as TGCGCCAGCAGCCAAGCAGGAGGGGGGGACACCGGGGAGCTGTTTTTT.

The rearrangement joins TRBV29-1 to TRBJ1-2, with D maybe TRBD1 (6 bases). Germline CDR1 SQVTM, CDR2 ANQGSEA. The CDR3 has 14 residues. Trimming removed 4 bases at V and 4 bases at J, with 16 bases between. The CDR3: CSVVMQDSFYGYTF. CDR3 nucleotide sequence: TGCAGCGTTGTTATGCAGGACAGCTTCTATGGCTACACCTTC.

The rearrangement uses TRBV4-3 and TRBJ2-3; TRBD2 might be the D (6 bases). Germline V lookup: CDR1 LGHNA, CDR2 YSLEER. This CDR3 is built from 16 residues. Trimming pared 4 bases from V and 0 bases from J, leaving 14 bases between. CDR3 protein: CASSLAAGRSTDTQYF. CDR3 DNA sequence: TGCGCCAGCAGCCTGGCGGCGGGGAGGAGCACAGATACGCAGTATTTT.

The chain links TRBV5-6 to TRBJ2-1; D remains unclear. The CDR3 has 14 residues. CDR1 and CDR2 from the germline V gene are SGHDT and YYEEEE. Trimming removed 0 bases from V and 3 bases from J, with 7 bases in between. In DNA, the CDR3 is TGTGCCAGCAGCTTGGGATCTAACTACAATGAGCAGTTCTTC. Translation: CASSLGSNYNEQFF.

The chain carries TRBV7-9 and TRBJ2-3, with unresolved D. In germline, CDR1 is SEHNR, CDR2 FQNEAQ (reference sequence). V was trimmed by 5 bases and J by 4 bases, leaving 22 bases between them. The CDR3 extends over 17 amino acids. The CDR3 region is CASSTRSGPYGPDTQYF. DNA of the CDR3: TGTGCCAGCAGCACGCGGTCCGGGCCATACGGACCAGATACGCAGTATTTT.